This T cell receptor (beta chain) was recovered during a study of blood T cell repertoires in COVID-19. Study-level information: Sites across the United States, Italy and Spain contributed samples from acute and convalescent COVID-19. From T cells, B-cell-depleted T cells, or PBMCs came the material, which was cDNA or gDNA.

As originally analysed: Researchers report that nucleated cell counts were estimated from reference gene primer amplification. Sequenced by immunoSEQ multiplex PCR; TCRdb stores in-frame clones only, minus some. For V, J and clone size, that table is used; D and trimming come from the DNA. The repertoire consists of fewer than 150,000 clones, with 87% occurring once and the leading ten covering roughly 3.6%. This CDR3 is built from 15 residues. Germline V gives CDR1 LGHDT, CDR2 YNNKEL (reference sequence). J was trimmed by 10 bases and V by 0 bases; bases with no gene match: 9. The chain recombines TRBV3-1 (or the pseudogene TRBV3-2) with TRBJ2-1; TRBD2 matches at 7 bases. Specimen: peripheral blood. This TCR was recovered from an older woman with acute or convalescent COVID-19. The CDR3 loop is CASSQDGGVRGEQFF. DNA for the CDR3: TGTGCCAGCAGCCAAGATGGGGGGGTGCGAGGCGAGCAGTTCTTC.